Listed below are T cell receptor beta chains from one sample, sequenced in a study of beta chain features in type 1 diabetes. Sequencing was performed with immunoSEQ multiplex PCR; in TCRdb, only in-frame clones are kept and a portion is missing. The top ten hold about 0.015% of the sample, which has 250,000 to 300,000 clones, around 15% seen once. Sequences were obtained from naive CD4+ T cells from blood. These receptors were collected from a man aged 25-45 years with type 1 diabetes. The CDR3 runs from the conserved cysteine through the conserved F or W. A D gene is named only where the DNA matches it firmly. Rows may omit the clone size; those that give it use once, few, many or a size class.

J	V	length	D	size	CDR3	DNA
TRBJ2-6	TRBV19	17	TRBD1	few	CASSMRQGASGANVLTF	TGTGCCAGTAGTATGAGACAGGGGGCATCCGGGGCCAACGTCCTGACTTTC
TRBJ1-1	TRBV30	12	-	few	CASRGGNTEAFF	TGTGCCTCAAGGGGGGGGAACACTGAAGCTTTCTTT
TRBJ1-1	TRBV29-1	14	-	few	CSVDRGQLNTEAFF	TGCAGCGTTGATAGAGGGCAGCTGAACACTGAAGCTTTCTTT
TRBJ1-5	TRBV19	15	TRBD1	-	CASTVGQGTNQPQHF	TGTGCCAGTACCGTTGGACAGGGGACTAATCAGCCCCAGCATTTT
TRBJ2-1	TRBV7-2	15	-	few	CASRQPQGRLHEQFF	TGTGCCAGCAGACAACCCCAGGGTCGCTTGCATGAGCAGTTCTTC
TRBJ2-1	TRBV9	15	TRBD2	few	CASSVAGRTYNEQFF	TGTGCCAGCAGCGTAGCCGGGAGGACCTACAATGAGCAGTTCTTC
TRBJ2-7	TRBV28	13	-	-	CASSLDRNYEQYF	TGTGCCAGCAGTCTTGACAGGAACTACGAGCAGTACTTC
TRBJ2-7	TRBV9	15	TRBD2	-	CASSPGGGDLYEQYF	TGTGCCAGCAGCCCGGGAGGGGGAGACCTCTACGAGCAGTACTTC
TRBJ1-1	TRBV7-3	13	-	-	CASSLSKNTEAFF	TGTGCCAGCAGCTTAAGTAAGAACACTGAAGCTTTCTTT
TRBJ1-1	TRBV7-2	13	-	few	CASSLGQNTEAFF	TGTGCCAGCAGCCTTGGACAGAACACTGAAGCTTTCTTT
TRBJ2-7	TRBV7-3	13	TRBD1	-	CASSSTDRGEQYF	TGTGCCAGCAGCTCGACAGACAGGGGCGAGCAGTACTTC
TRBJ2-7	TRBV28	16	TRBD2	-	CASSLPGAGGSYEQYF	TGTGCCAGCAGTTTACCCGGCGCGGGGGGCTCCTACGAGCAGTACTTC
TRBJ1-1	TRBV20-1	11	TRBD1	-	CSAPGTVEAFF	TGCAGTGCTCCCGGGACAGTTGAAGCTTTCTTT
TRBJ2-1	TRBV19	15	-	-	CASSIAMGRGDEQFF	TGTGCCAGTAGTATAGCCATGGGGCGTGGAGATGAGCAGTTCTTC
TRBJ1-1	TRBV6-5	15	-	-	CASSYWAGMNTEAFF	TGTGCCAGCAGTTACTGGGCAGGCATGAACACTGAAGCTTTCTTT
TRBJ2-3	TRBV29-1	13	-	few	CSVDSRLTDTQYF	TGCAGCGTTGACTCGCGGCTCACAGATACGCAGTATTTT
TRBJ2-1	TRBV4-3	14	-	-	CASSPYNAGNEQFF	TGCGCCAGCAGCCCCTACAACGCGGGAAATGAGCAGTTCTTC
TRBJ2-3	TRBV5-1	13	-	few	CASTTGNTDTQYF	TGCGCCAGCACAACGGGGAACACAGATACGCAGTATTTT
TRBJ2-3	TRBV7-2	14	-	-	CASSLERSRDTQYF	TGTGCCAGCAGCCTCGAGCGGAGTCGAGATACGCAGTATTTT
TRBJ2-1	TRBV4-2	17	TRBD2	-	CASSQVVRTSGFNEQFF	TGTGCCAGCAGCCAAGTGGTACGGACTAGCGGGTTTAATGAGCAGTTCTTC
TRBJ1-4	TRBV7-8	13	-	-	CASSPGVLEKLFF	TGTGCCAGCAGCCCAGGGGTTCTGGAAAAACTGTTTTTT
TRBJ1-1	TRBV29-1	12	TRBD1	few	CSVEQGAAEAFF	TGCAGCGTTGAGCAGGGGGCGGCTGAAGCTTTCTTT
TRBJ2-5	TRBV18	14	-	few	CASSPSAGKETQYF	TGTGCCAGCTCACCATCCGCAGGGAAAGAGACCCAGTACTTC
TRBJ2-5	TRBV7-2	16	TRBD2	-	CASSRKVAGGEETQYF	TGTGCCAGCAGCCGTAAGGTAGCGGGAGGTGAAGAGACCCAGTACTTC
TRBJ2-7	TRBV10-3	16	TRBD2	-	CAISETSGPPGYEQYF	TGTGCCATCAGTGAGACTAGCGGGCCACCCGGCTACGAGCAGTACTTC
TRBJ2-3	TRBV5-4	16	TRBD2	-	CASSLSIAGDVDTQYF	TGTGCCAGCAGCTTATCTATAGCGGGAGACGTAGATACGCAGTATTTT
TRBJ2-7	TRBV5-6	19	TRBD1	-	CASSPQRTGRTFRPYEQYF	TGTGCCAGCAGCCCGCAACGGACAGGGCGAACCTTTCGCCCCTACGAGCAGTACTTC
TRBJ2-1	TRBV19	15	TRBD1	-	CASSPRTGRYNEQFF	TGTGCCAGTAGCCCTCGGACAGGCCGATACAATGAGCAGTTCTTC
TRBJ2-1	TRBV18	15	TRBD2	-	CASSRSSGIGNEQFF	TGTGCCAGCTCACGGTCTAGCGGGATTGGCAATGAGCAGTTCTTC
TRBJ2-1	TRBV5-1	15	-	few	CASSLESVIYNEQFF	TGCGCCAGCAGCTTGGAATCGGTCATCTACAATGAGCAGTTCTTC
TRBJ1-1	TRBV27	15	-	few	CASSLLGQKNTEAFF	TGTGCCAGCAGTTTATTGGGGCAGAAGAACACTGAAGCTTTCTTT
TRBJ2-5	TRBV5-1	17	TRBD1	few	CASSQTKPDRGRETQYF	TGCGCCAGCAGCCAAACGAAACCGGACAGGGGACGTGAGACCCAGTACTTC
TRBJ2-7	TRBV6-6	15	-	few	CASSYRATEVYEQYF	TGTGCCAGCAGTTACCGGGCGACAGAAGTCTACGAGCAGTACTTC
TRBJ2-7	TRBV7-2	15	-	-	CASSFSSQCLYEQYF	TGTGCCAGCAGCTTCTCTTCGCAGTGTCTCTACGAGCAGTACTTC
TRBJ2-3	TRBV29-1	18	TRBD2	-	CSVELGLAGRIGTDTQYF	TGCAGCGTTGAACTGGGACTAGCGGGAAGGATTGGCACAGATACGCAGTATTTT
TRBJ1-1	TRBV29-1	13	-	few	CSGNRFENTEAFF	TGCAGCGGGAACAGGTTTGAGAACACTGAAGCTTTCTTT
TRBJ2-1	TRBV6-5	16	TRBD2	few	CASSYGAAGGGDEQFF	TGTGCCAGCAGTTACGGGGCAGCGGGAGGCGGGGACGAGCAGTTCTTC
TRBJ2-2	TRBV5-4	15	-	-	CASSLGGGSTGELFF	TGTGCCAGCAGCTTGGGTGGAGGGTCCACCGGGGAGCTGTTTTTT
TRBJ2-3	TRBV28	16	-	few	CASRSPEASSTDTQYF	TGTGCCAGCCGCTCCCCGGAGGCGTCGAGCACAGATACGCAGTATTTT
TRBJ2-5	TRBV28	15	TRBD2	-	CASSLVASGKETQYF	TGTGCCAGCAGTTTGGTGGCTAGCGGGAAGGAGACCCAGTACTTC
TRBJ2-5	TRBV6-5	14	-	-	CASSYSRVWETQYF	TGTGCCAGCAGTTACTCGCGAGTGTGGGAGACCCAGTACTTC
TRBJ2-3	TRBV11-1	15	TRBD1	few	CASSGWDRGTDTQYF	TGTGCCAGCAGCGGATGGGACAGGGGCACAGATACGCAGTATTTT
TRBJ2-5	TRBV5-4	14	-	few	CASSGTSGSETQYF	TGTGCCAGCAGTGGGACTTCGGGTTCCGAAACCCAGTACTTC
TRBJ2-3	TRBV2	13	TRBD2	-	CASSRSGRDTQYF	TGTGCCAGCAGCCGTAGCGGGAGAGATACGCAGTATTTT
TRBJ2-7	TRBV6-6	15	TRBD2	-	CASSYSMSGSGRLYF	TGTGCCAGCAGTTACTCGATGAGTGGTAGCGGGAGGTTATACTTC
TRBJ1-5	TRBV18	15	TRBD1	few	CASSTRTGGNQPQHF	TGTGCCAGCTCAACCCGGACAGGTGGTAATCAGCCCCAGCATTTT
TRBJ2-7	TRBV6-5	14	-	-	CASSPADSLLEQYF	TGTGCCAGCAGTCCCGCCGACAGCCTCCTCGAGCAGTACTTC
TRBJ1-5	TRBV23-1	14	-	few	CASDRRQRDQPQHF	TGCGCCAGCGACAGAAGACAGAGAGATCAGCCCCAGCATTTT
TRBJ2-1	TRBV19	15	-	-	CASSIKGITYNEQFF	TGTGCCAGTAGTATAAAGGGGATTACCTACAATGAGCAGTTCTTC
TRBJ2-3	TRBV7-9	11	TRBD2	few	CASRGGDTQYF	TGTGCCAGCCGGGGGGGAGATACGCAGTATTTT
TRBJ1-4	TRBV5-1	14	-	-	CASSFGERNEKLFF	TGCGCCAGCAGCTTCGGAGAGAGAAATGAAAAACTGTTTTTT
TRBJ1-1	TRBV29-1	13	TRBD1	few	CSARTGANTEAFF	TGCAGCGCGCGGACAGGAGCGAACACTGAAGCTTTCTTT
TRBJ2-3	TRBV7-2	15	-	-	CASSLLGLYTDTQYF	TGTGCCAGCAGCCTCCTGGGGCTTTACACAGATACGCAGTATTTT
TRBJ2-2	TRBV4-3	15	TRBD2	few	CARVAGLMHTGELFF	TGCGCCAGAGTAGCGGGACTTATGCACACCGGGGAGCTGTTTTTT
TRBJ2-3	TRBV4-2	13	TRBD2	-	CASMVRGGDTQYF	TGTGCCAGCATGGTACGGGGAGGGGATACGCAGTATTTT
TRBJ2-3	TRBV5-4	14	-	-	CASSVTSSTDTQYF	TGTGCCAGCAGCGTGACTTCTAGCACAGATACGCAGTATTTT
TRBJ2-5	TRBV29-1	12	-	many	CSVEKLVGTQYF	TGCAGCGTTGAAAAGCTGGTCGGGACCCAGTACTTC
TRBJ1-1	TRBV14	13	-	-	CASSQSGNTEAFF	TGTGCCAGCAGCCAATCGGGGAACACTGAAGCTTTCTTT
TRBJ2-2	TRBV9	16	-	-	CASSVSGGSSTGELFF	TGTGCCAGCAGCGTATCTGGTGGGAGTTCCACCGGGGAGCTGTTTTTT
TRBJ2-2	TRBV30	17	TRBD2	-	CAWSGGAGGLYTGELFF	TGTGCCTGGAGTGGCGGAGCGGGAGGGCTGTACACCGGGGAGCTGTTTTTT